The 29 T cell receptor beta chains given below trace back to one sample, sequenced in a study of tumor-infiltrating lymphocytes in primary liver carcinoma (dated by TCRdb to the late 2010s). TCRdb names Illumina HiSeq 2500 as the instrument used. Starting from roughly 500 ng total RNA, TCRbeta-specific cDNA was produced by reverse transcription with a constant-region primer and ProtoScript II reverse transcriptase. Three nested multiplex PCR rounds, following a slightly modified ARM-PCR procedure, were used to build the TCRbeta libraries. Multiplex TRBV1-TRBV30 forward primers and a Cbeta reverse primer were used in the first two PCR rounds, each of which was run for around 10 cycles. In TCRdb, the public reads were trimmed at Q25 with fastp and aligned with MiXCR, with productive beta chains retained. Entries are consolidated by CDR3 protein sequence, retaining the most common genes and DNA. Counted in this sample were tens of thousands of distinct CDR3 sequences; roughly 74% of them appeared once. Jointly, the top ten make up 16% of the sample.

Without any cell sorting, total RNA and DNA were co-extracted from around 18-30 mg of bulk tissue using the AllPrep DNA/RNA mini kit. Sequencing was performed on liver tumor tissue from sampling region 4. This specimen's cell subset or site label, per the study, means: tumor region T4, right-lateral pole. The origin of the receptors is a man aged 40-49 years with primary liver carcinoma and hepatitis B virus infection.

This chain connects TRBV5-1 to TRBJ2-1; 9 positions match TRBD2. Germline CDR1 reads SGHRS; CDR2 reads YFSETQ. V dropped 7 bases and J dropped 5; count of bases not matched to a gene: 13. The CDR3 spans 16 residues. CDR3 sequence reads: CASSSSGLASHNEQFF. CDR3 in DNA: TGCGCCAGCTCCTCCTCCGGACTAGCGTCCCACAATGAGCAGTTCTTC.

As regards this clonotype: At one boundary the junction diverges from the germline segment, which might be a read error. This chain joins TRBV5-1 and TRBJ1-1, with D hard to call. CDR1 SGHRS and CDR2 YFSETQ come from the germline V gene. This CDR3 has 14 residues. Written as DNA, the CDR3 is TGCGCCAGCAGCTTGAACGGCATGAATACTGAAGCCTTCTTT. Its protein product is CASSLNGMNTEAFF.

This clonotype has just one count. The conserved phenylalanine or tryptophan is not found at the CDR3 terminus, so this likely reflects a read error. The rearrangement joins TRBV28 to TRBJ1-6; D ambiguous. The CDR3 runs 14 residues. CDR1 MDHEN and CDR2 SYDVKM come from the germline V gene. CDR3 sequence reads: CAIPGSSHNSPLHL. As DNA, the CDR3 is TGTGCCATCCCGGGGAGCTCCCATAATTCACCCCTCCACCTT.

This clonotype is labeled as medium-sized. This chain joins TRBV6-1 and TRBJ2-5; D may correspond to TRBD1 or TRBD2 (5 bases each). In germline, CDR1 is MNHNS, CDR2 SASEGT. There are 15 residues in the CDR3. V was trimmed by 7 bases and J by 2 bases, leaving 17 bases between them. CDR3 sequence: CASTPSWGSQETQYF. The DNA for the CDR3 is TGTGCCAGCACCCCCTCTTGGGGGAGTCAAGAGACCCAGTACTTC.

This clonotype was observed a single time. The V call is TRBV5-1, the J call TRBJ1-6, with D possibly matching TRBD1 (5 bases). The CDR3 runs 16 residues. The germline CDR1 and CDR2 sequences are SGHRS and YFSETQ. V was cut by 5 bases and J by 5 bases, with 17 bases left in between. CDR3 loop: CASRPNIGANNSPLHF. The DNA of the CDR3 is TGCGCCAGCAGGCCTAACATAGGGGCCAATAATTCACCCCTCCACTTT.

This clonotype occurred many times. This chain uses TRBV7-3 with TRBJ2-2; D might be TRBD1 or TRBD2, each matching 5 bases. CDR1 is SGHTA and CDR2 is FQGTGA in the germline V gene. The V gene lost 2 bases and the J gene lost 5 bases, with 9 bases spanning the gap. The CDR3 covers 14 residues. CDR3 sequence: CASSLGTLTGELFF. As DNA, the CDR3 is TGTGCCAGCAGCTTAGGGACGCTTACCGGGGAGCTGTTTTTT.

V and J are TRBV6-2 or TRBV6-3 and TRBJ2-1; the D gene is possibly TRBD1 (6 bases). From germline, CDR1 is MNHEY and CDR2 SVGEGT. The CDR3 sequence is 15 residues long. The V end was cut by 5 bases, the J end by 13 bases, with 24 bases between. The CDR3 loop reads CASSDRNNRENNQFF. The CDR3 DNA reads TGTGCCAGCAGTGACAGGAACAACAGGGAAAATAATCAGTTCTTC.

This chain joins TRBV28 and TRBJ2-7; D is uncertain. Germline CDR1 is MDHEN and CDR2 is SYDVKM. V dropped 9 bases and J dropped 12 bases, with 27 bases sitting between them. This CDR3 region has 14 residues. The CDR3 protein is CASSPLVDQRVGYF. The CDR3 DNA reads TGTGCCAGTAGTCCCCTGGTGGACCAGAGAGTCGGGTACTTC.

Regarding this clonotype: An end of the junction does not agree with germline; a read error may underlie this. The chain has TRBV11-3 and TRBJ2-1; no clear D gene. The germline CDR1 and CDR2 sequences are SGHNT and YENEEA. This CDR3 region has 12 residues. The CDR3 sequence is CGNSLNANEEFF. CDR3 sequence (DNA): TGTGGCAACAGCTTAAATGCCAATGAGGAGTTCTTC.

This clonotype showed up just once. The chain joins TRBV13 to TRBJ1-3; unclear D gene. This CDR3 contains 17 residues. Germline loops: CDR1 PRHDT, CDR2 FYEKMQ (reference sequence). V was cut by 3 bases and J by 0 bases, with 15 bases left in between. The CDR3: CASSLRAGHSSGNTIYF. Here the CDR3 DNA reads TGTGCCAGCAGCTTGAGGGCGGGTCATAGCTCTGGAAACACCATATATTTT.

A note on this clonotype: At one end the junction does not follow the germline gene, possibly because of a read error. V is TRBV6-2 or TRBV6-3 and J is TRBJ2-7, with D maybe TRBD2 (5 bases). CDR1 is MNHEY and CDR2 is SVGEGT in the germline V gene. This CDR3 is built from 13 residues. CDR3: CAGSYGVPYERYF. The CDR3 DNA sequence: TGTGCCGGCAGTTACGGGGTACCCTACGAGCGGTACTTC.

As for this clonotype: Lacking the conserved final phenylalanine or tryptophan, this CDR3 likely reflects a read error. The V gene is TRBV11-1, the J gene TRBJ2-7; 7 nucleotides match TRBD2. Germline values: CDR1 SGHAT, CDR2 FQDESV (reference sequence). This CDR3 is 15 amino acids long. The junction had 8 bases not matched to a gene; V was cut back by 2 bases and J by 4 bases. CDR3 sequence: CASSLTESGGYEQYY. The CDR3 DNA follows: TGTGCCAGCAGCTTAACGGAATCGGGAGGATACGAGCAGTACTAC.

Remarks on this clonotype: Given the absence of the conserved phenylalanine or tryptophan at the CDR3 end, a read error is likely. The genes are TRBV12-3 or TRBV12-4 and TRBJ2-7, with D possibly TRBD2 on 5 matching bases. The CDR3 covers 16 residues. V gave up 1 base and J gave up 3 bases, with 16 bases separating them. DNA for the CDR3: TGTGCCAGCAGTTTAGTCGCGGGCCTCTGTCTCTACGAGCAGTACTCC. Its translation: CASSLVAGLCLYEQYS.

This clonotype is medium-sized (0.01 to 0.1%) by share. This chain joins TRBV5-4 and TRBJ2-5, with D perhaps matching TRBD1 or TRBD2 (5 bases each). V was clipped by 1 base and J by 1 base, with 11 bases between them. This CDR3 is 15 amino acids long. CDR1 and CDR2 (germline): SGHNT, YYREEE (reference sequence). CDR3 in amino acids: CASSLNGDGQETQYF. CDR3 DNA: TGTGCCAGCAGCTTGAACGGGGACGGCCAAGAGACCCAGTACTTC. Complete variable domain (other parts from reference TRBV5-4 and TRBJ2-5): ETGVTQSPTHLIKTRGQQVTLRCSSQSGHNTVSWYQQALGQGPQFIFQYYREEENGRGNFPPRFSGLQFPNYSSELNVNALELDDSALYLCASSLNGDGQETQYFGPGTRLLVL.

In the case of this clonotype: At one boundary the junction diverges from the germline segment, which might be a read error. The chain has TRBV6-2 or TRBV6-3 and TRBJ2-7; D is uncertain. Germline values: CDR1 MNHEY, CDR2 SVGEGT. The CDR3 covers 13 residues. CDR3 in amino acids: CANSYGLATEQYF. CDR3 sequence (DNA): TGTGCCAACAGTTACGGATTAGCAACCGAGCAATACTTC.

On this clonotype: Germline is not matched at one junction end, which may reflect a read error. V gene TRBV5-5 combines with J gene TRBJ2-2; D is perhaps TRBD2 (6 bases). CDR1 is SGHKS, CDR2 YYEKEE, per germline (reference sequence). This CDR3 is 14 amino acids long. This CDR3 is CASILGGGDGELFF. DNA for the CDR3: TGTGCCAGCATCTTGGGCGGAGGGGACGGGGAGCTGTTTTTT.

Note on this clonotype: The junction shows a germline mismatch at one end, possibly a read error. The gene calls are TRBV7-8 and TRBJ2-4; unclear D gene. CDR1 is SGHVS and CDR2 is FQNEAQ in the germline V gene. The CDR3 consists of 18 residues. The CDR3 DNA is TGTACCAACAGCTTAGGGTGGCGGTCGCGTTTGGGCAAATACATTCAATACTTC. As protein: CTNSLGWRSRLGKYIQYF.

As for this clonotype: Mismatch with germline at one junction end may stem from a read error. The chain carries TRBV5-5 and TRBJ2-7; D unclear. From germline, CDR1 is SGHKS and CDR2 YYEKEE (reference sequence). CDR3 length: 13 amino acids. DNA of the CDR3: TGTGCCAACAGCTTTGGACGGCCCTATGAGCAGTACTTC. Amino acids: CANSFGRPYEQYF.

Concerning this clonotype: One end of the junction does not line up with germline, which may come from a read error. The chain is built from TRBV29-1 and TRBJ2-1, with D perhaps matching TRBD1 (6 bases). The CDR3 is 12 amino acids. CDR1 and CDR2 from the germline V gene are SQVTM and ANQGSEA. CDR3 in amino acids: CSVPTGSNERFF. DNA for the CDR3: TGCAGCGTACCGACAGGTTCCAATGAGCGGTTCTTC.

With respect to this clonotype: An end of the junction does not agree with germline; a read error may underlie this. The chain links TRBV29-1 to TRBJ2-1; D may be TRBD1 (6 bases). The CDR3 extends over 13 amino acids. The germline CDR1 and CDR2 sequences are SQVTM and ANQGSEA. CDR3 nucleotides: TGCAGCGTCTCCCGGCACAGGGACAATGAGCAGCTCTTC. This sequence encodes CSVSRHRDNEQLF.

A remark on this clonotype: At one end the junction does not follow the germline gene, possibly because of a read error. V and J are TRBV28 and TRBJ2-3, with 10 bases that match TRBD2. The germline V gene has CDR1 MDHEN and CDR2 SYDVKM. The CDR3 is 17 residues long. The CDR3 nucleotides read TGTGCCGGCAGCACTCACACACCGGGACTAGCGACAGATACGCAGTATTTT. It yields the protein CAGSTHTPGLATDTQYF.

This rearrangement joins TRBV5-1 to TRBJ2-5; 7 bases are shared with TRBD1. From germline, CDR1 is SGHRS and CDR2 YFSETQ. This CDR3 contains 13 residues. V shed 3 bases and J 4 bases; nucleotides not matched to a gene: 3. The CDR3 spells CASSYRGRETQYF. Here the CDR3 DNA reads TGCGCCAGCAGCTATAGGGGGCGAGAGACCCAGTACTTC.

On this clonotype itself: No conserved phenylalanine or tryptophan ends this CDR3, so it is likely a read error. The chain is built from TRBV29-1 and TRBJ1-1, with a tentative D call TRBD1 (5 bases). The CDR3 loop spans 15 amino acids. Germline V lookup: CDR1 SQVTM, CDR2 ANQGSEA. The CDR3 region is CSVAVGWGMNIEAFI. The CDR3 region has the DNA TGCAGTGTTGCAGTGGGTTGGGGGATGAACATTGAAGCTTTCATT.

As regards this clonotype: The CDR3 carries no conserved terminal phenylalanine or tryptophan, so it likely arises from a read error. This chain connects TRBV29-1 to TRBJ2-3; 9 positions agree with TRBD2. This CDR3 has 14 residues. Looked up from germline, CDR1 is SQVTM and CDR2 is ANQGSEA. The CDR3, as DNA: TGCGGCGTTGAGGGTAGCGGGAGCGCAGATACGCAGTATCTT. Translated, it gives CGVEGSGSADTQYL.

A few counts support this clonotype. This likely comes from a read error, as the CDR3 has no conserved phenylalanine or tryptophan at its end. The chain recombines TRBV30 with TRBJ1-2, with 8 bases lining up with TRBD1. This CDR3 region has 15 residues. The ends lost 6 bases at V and 6 bases at J; junction bases unmatched: 15. Looked up from germline, CDR1 is GTSNPN and CDR2 is SVGIG (reference sequence). CDR3 protein: CACPGWTGSMDGYTS. The DNA of the CDR3 is TGTGCCTGCCCCGGCTGGACAGGGTCGATGGATGGCTACACCTCC.

Concerning this clonotype itself: It is likely a read error, because the conserved phenylalanine at the end of the CDR3 is missing. The rearrangement links TRBV4-3 to TRBJ2-6; the D is unclear. V shed 0 bases and J shed 4 bases, with 13 bases lying between them. Germline V CDR1 and CDR2: LGHNA, YSLEER. The CDR3 loop spans 17 amino acids. The CDR3 sequence: CASSQDGSEHGANVLTS. The CDR3 nucleotides are TGCGCCAGCAGCCAAGATGGGTCAGAGCACGGGGCCAACGTCCTGACTTCC.

Note on this clonotype: The junction departs from germline at one end; a sequencing error may be responsible. The V gene is TRBV5-1, the J gene TRBJ2-2; D tentatively fits TRBD1 or TRBD2 (7 bases each). The CDR3 length is 15 residues. Germline assignment: CDR1 SGHRS and CDR2 YFSETQ. The CDR3 loop is CASSDRVLNSGELLF. The CDR3 coding sequence is TGCGCCAGCAGCGACAGGGTCCTGAACAGCGGGGAGCTGTTATTT.

Points on this clonotype: Germline is not matched at one junction end, which may reflect a read error. The chain links TRBV11-2 to TRBJ2-7; D is perhaps TRBD1 (5 bases). There are 16 residues in the CDR3. CDR1 is SGHAT, CDR2 FQNNGV, per germline. CDR3 DNA: TGTGCCAGCAACTTAGCAAGGGGCCCCTTTCACTACGAGCAGTACTTC. This translates into CASNLARGPFHYEQYF.

This clonotype has at least ten counts. A much larger clonotype is one base distant, so this may be a read error. This is likely a read error, given that the CDR3 carries no conserved phenylalanine or tryptophan at its end. The rearrangement joins TRBV28 to TRBJ1-2; 9 bases fit TRBD1. V was pared by 6 bases and J by 4 bases, with 3 bases of the junction left unmatched. CDR1 and CDR2 from the germline V gene are MDHEN and SYDVKM. CDR3 length: 13 amino acids. CDR3 sequence (DNA): TGTGCCAGCAGAGTGACAGGGGGCTATGGCTACACCCTC. It yields the protein CASRVTGGYGYTL.